This T cell receptor (beta chain) came from a study of shared clonotypes between healthy human individuals. Turning to the study itself: Donors were a couple of women and a few men aged 18 to 49.

Study-wide findings and caveats: The researchers took only blood, and tissue repertoires probably look different.

Genomic DNA belonging to each subset was distributed in equal measure over several immunoSEQ plates. Generated by immunoSEQ multiplex PCR, the TCRdb table keeps only in-frame clones and is missing some. The sample holds about 2.1 million clones, just under 95% seen once. CD45RO-negative cells were positively selected for CCR7, leaving out terminally differentiated effector memory CD45RA+ cells. Notes on this clone: Its antigen is undetermined.

Source material: naive CD8+ T cells from PBMCs. The receptor comes from a man between 18 and 29 years old in good health. Some clones in this sample may be carry-over from other donors' samples.

CDR3 region: CASSQRKTGTIHREQFF. CDR3 coding DNA: TGCGCCAGCAGCCAGAGAAAAACCGGGACTATCCACCGGGAGCAGTTCTTC. The chain has TRBV4-3 and TRBJ2-1; TRBD2 aligns across 7 bases. The V and J ends lost 3 bases and 10 bases, in that order; junction bases with no gene match: 18. The CDR3 has 17 residues. Looked up from germline, CDR1 is LGHNA and CDR2 is YSLEER.